One sample yielded the 4 T cell receptor beta chains listed below, sequenced in a study of T cells in Graves' hyperthyroidism and ophthalmopathy. TCR beta CDR3 sequences were amplified from RNA transcripts. TCR CDR3 underwent first-round RT-PCR with the HTBI primer set. In TCRdb, the multiplex PCR reads were re-called with MiXCR into one record per CDR3 protein. This sample carries 200,000 to 250,000 distinct CDR3 sequences, 17% of them seen once, and the ten largest clones take roughly 53%. The sequenced sample consisted of blood. The receptors originated from a man aged 50 to 59 with Graves' hyperthyroidism.

This chain uses TRBV7-3 with TRBJ2-2, with 16 nucleotides matching TRBD2. This CDR3 is 21 amino acids long. Germline V gene sequence: CDR1 SGHTA, CDR2 FQGTGA. V gave up 2 bases and J gave up 6 bases; unmatched junction bases: 15. The DNA of the CDR3 is TGTGCCAGCAGCTTAGGGCCGACACTGGGACTAGCGGGAGGGCCCTCCGGGGAGCTGTTTTTT. Translation: CASSLGPTLGLAGGPSGELFF.

The rearrangement uses TRBV19 and TRBJ2-7; either TRBD1 or TRBD2 may fit D (5 bases each). The CDR3 extends over 12 amino acids. Germline V gene sequence: CDR1 LNHDA, CDR2 SQIVND (reference sequence). V was shortened by 10 bases and J by 2 bases, with 12 bases between the two germline ends. The CDR3 loop reads CATHGGTYEQYF. In nucleotides, the CDR3 is TGTGCCACCCATGGGGGAACCTACGAGCAGTACTTC.

A remark on this clonotype: This may stem from a read error, because a much larger clone lies one nucleotide away. This chain uses TRBV30 with TRBJ2-1, with D hard to call. The length of the CDR3 is 14 residues. CDR1 is GTSNPN and CDR2 is SVGIG in the germline V gene (reference sequence). In DNA form, the CDR3 reads TGTGCCTGGAGTGTTGGGCCCCTCTACGATGAGCAGTTCTTC. This codes for CAWSVGPLYDEQFF.

In its sample, this clonotype was seen many times. This may come from a read error, since a much larger clone is one base off. The V call is TRBV12-3 or TRBV12-4, the J call TRBJ1-5; D not resolved. This CDR3 contains 15 residues. The CDR3 nucleotides read TGTGCCGGCAGTCTGCTCACAGCCAGCAATCAGCCCCAGCATTTT. It is translated as CAGSLLTASNQPQHF.